These 8 T cell receptor beta chains originate from one sample sequenced in a study of cytomegalovirus exposure and HLA in healthy donors. Vbeta (60) and Jbeta (13) primers were used in the PCR. This table comes from immunoSEQ multiplex PCR, and its TCRdb copy is limited to in-frame clones, with some not included. In the table there are about 110,000 clones, over 60% of which are singletons. What was sequenced was PBMCs. These receptors originate from a woman between 40 and 50 years old in good health and CMV-seropositive.

The chain recombines TRBV2 with TRBJ1-2; D uncertain. The CDR3 sequence is 13 residues long. Trimming removed 2 bases at V and 2 bases at J, with 6 bases between. Germline V gene lookup returns CDR1 SNHLY and CDR2 FYNNEI. CDR3 coding DNA: TGTGCCAGCAGTGAAACACAGAACTATGGCTACACCTTC. The encoded protein is CASSETQNYGYTF. Combining the CDR3 with reference TRBV2 and TRBJ1-2 gives the whole variable domain EPEVTQTPSHQVTQMGQEVILRCVPISNHLYFYWYRQILGQKVEFLVSFYNNEISEKSEIFDDQFSVERPDGSNFTLKIRSTKLEDSAMYFCASSETQNYGYTFGSGTRLTVV.

This clone has just one count. This chain connects TRBV14 to TRBJ1-1, with unresolved D. V gave up 0 bases and J gave up 0 bases, with 14 bases separating them. Germline V gene data show CDR1 as SGHDN and CDR2 as FVKESK. This CDR3 contains 17 residues. This CDR3 reads CASSQDVARGMNTEAFF. CDR3 nucleotide sequence: TGTGCCAGCAGCCAAGATGTGGCTCGGGGAATGAACACTGAAGCTTTCTTT.

This clone has only a few counts. The CDR3 region is CASSLESGLTGYSPLHF. The CDR3 DNA sequence: TGTGCCAGCAGCTTAGAGAGTGGTTTGACAGGCTATTCACCCCTCCACTTT. The rearrangement uses TRBV7-6 and TRBJ1-6, with a possible D match to TRBD1 (6 bases). CDR3 length: 17 amino acids. CDR1 and CDR2 from the germline V gene are SGHVS and FNYEAQ. V lost 1 base and J 8 bases, leaving 18 bases between the germline ends.

The chain employs TRBV19 and TRBJ1-2; tentatively, D is TRBD1 (6 bases). CDR3 size: 15 residues. Germline CDR1 LNHDA, CDR2 SQIVND (reference sequence). V was shortened by 5 bases and J by 2 bases, with 15 bases between the two germline ends. As DNA, the CDR3 is TGTGCCAGTAGTCAAAACAGGGCTGGGAACTATGGCTACACCTTC. Translating gives CASSQNRAGNYGYTF.

V usage is TRBV6-5 and J usage is TRBJ1-2, with a tentative D call TRBD1 (5 bases). CDR1 is MNHEY and CDR2 is SVGAGI in the germline V gene. This CDR3 comprises 15 residues. V shed 0 bases and J shed 8 bases, with 16 bases lying between them. The CDR3 DNA sequence: TGTGCCAGCAGTTACTCAGCAGGGATAGTAAGAGGCTACACCTTC. Its protein is CASSYSAGIVRGYTF.

The V and J genes are TRBV5-6 and TRBJ1-1; D is perhaps TRBD1 (5 bases). Germline V CDR1 and CDR2: SGHDT, YYEEEE. Trimming took off 0 bases at V and 8 bases at J, with 11 bases between the two ends. The length of the CDR3 is 13 residues. DNA of the CDR3: TGTGCCAGCAGCTTGGTAGACGGGGGAGAAGCTTTCTTT. It specifies CASSLVDGGEAFF.

This chain links TRBV15 with TRBJ2-7; D might be TRBD1 (6 bases). CDR3 length: 14 residues. Germline V CDR1 and CDR2: LNHNV, YYDKDF (reference sequence). V lost 8 bases and J lost 0, with 14 bases in between. The CDR3 DNA sequence: TGTGCCACCTCGGGTAGGGGGAGCTCCTACGAGCAGTACTTC. This gives the protein CATSGRGSSYEQYF.

This clone was counted only a few times. This chain joins TRBV2 and TRBJ1-1; 7 bases map to TRBD1. The CDR3 length is 14 residues. V lost 6 bases to trimming and J lost 1 base; unmatched junction nucleotides: 5. Per the germline V gene, CDR1 is SNHLY and CDR2 is FYNNEI. The CDR3 reads CASRSGGKNTEAFF. Written as DNA, the CDR3 is TGTGCCAGCAGATCAGGGGGGAAGAACACTGAAGCTTTCTTT.